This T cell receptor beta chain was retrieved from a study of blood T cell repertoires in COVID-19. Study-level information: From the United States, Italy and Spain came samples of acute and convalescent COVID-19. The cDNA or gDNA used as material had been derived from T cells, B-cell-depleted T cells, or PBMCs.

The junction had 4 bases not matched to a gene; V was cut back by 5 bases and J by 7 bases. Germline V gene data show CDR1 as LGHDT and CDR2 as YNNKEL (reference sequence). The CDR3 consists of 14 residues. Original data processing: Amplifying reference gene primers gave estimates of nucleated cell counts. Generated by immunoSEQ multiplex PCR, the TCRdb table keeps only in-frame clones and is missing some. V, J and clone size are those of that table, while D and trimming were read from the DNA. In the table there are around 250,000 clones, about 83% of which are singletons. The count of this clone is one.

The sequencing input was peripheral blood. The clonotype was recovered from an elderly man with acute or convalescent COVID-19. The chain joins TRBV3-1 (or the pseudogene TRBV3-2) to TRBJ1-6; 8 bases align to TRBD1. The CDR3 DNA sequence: TGTGCCAGCAGCTGGACAGGGCAAAATTCACCCCTCCACTTT. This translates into CASSWTGQNSPLHF.